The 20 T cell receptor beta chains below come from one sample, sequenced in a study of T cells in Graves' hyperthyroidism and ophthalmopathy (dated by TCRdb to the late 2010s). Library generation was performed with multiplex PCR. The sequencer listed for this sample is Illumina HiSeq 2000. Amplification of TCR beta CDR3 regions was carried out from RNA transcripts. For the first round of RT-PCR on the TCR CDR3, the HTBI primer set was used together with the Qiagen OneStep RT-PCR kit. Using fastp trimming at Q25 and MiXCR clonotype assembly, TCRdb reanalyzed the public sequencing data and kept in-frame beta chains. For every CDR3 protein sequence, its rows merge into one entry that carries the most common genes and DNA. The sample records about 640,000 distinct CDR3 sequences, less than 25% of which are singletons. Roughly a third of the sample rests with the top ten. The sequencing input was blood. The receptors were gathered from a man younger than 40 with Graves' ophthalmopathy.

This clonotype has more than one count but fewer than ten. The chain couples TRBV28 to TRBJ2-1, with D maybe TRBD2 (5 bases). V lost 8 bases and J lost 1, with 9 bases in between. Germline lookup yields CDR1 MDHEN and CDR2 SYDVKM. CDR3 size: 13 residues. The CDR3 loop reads CASGRPSYNEQFF. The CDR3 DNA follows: TGTGCCAGCGGGAGACCGTCCTACAATGAGCAGTTCTTC.

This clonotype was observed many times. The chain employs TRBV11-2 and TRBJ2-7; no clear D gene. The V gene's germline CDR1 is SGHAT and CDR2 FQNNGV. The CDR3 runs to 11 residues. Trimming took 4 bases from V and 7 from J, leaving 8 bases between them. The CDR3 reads CASSSIGEQYF. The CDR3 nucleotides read TGTGCCAGCAGCTCTATTGGGGAGCAGTACTTC.

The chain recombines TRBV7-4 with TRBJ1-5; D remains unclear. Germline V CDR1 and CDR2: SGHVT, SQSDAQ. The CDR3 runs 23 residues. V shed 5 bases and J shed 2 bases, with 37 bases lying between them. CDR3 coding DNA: TGTGCCAGCAGCCCATGTCCACGTGAGAGGTATTTGAGGGTACCGAGAGGCAATCAGCCCCAGCATTTT. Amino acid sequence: CASSPCPRERYLRVPRGNQPQHF.

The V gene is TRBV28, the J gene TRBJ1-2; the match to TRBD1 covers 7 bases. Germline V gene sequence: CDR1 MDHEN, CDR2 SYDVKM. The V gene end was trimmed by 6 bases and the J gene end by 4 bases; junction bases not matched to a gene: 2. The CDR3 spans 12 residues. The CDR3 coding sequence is TGTGCCAGCAGGCGACAGGGCTATGGCTACACCTTC. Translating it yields CASRRQGYGYTF.

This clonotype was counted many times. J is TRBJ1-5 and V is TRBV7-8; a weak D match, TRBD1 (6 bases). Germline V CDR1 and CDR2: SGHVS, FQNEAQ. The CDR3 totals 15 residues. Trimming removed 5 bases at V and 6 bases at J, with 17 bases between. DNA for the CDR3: TGTGCCAGCAGCCCACAGTGGGGGCCAAGTCAGCCCCAGCATTTT. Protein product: CASSPQWGPSQPQHF. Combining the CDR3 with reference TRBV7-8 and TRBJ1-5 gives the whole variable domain GAGVSQSPRYKVAKRGQDVALRCDPISGHVSLFWYQQALGQGPEFLTYFQNEAQLDKSGLPSDRFFAERPEGSVSTLKIQRTQQEDSAVYLCASSPQWGPSQPQHFGDGTRLSIL.

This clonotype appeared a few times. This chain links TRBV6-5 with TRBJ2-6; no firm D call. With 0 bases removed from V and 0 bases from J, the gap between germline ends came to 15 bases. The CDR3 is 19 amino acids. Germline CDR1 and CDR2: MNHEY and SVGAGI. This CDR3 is CASSYSIGAVNSGANVLTF. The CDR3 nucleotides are TGTGCCAGCAGTTACTCGATAGGAGCTGTGAACTCTGGGGCCAACGTCCTGACTTTC.

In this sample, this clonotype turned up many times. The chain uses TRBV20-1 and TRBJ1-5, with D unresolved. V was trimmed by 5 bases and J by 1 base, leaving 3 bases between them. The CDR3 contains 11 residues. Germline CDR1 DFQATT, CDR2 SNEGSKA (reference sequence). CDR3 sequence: CSAGSNQPQHF. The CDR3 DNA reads TGCAGTGCTGGGAGCAATCAGCCCCAGCATTTT.

CDR3 nucleotide sequence: TGTGCCAGCAGCCAGAAGGCTGGGGCCAACGTCCTGACTTTC. Residues: CASSQKAGANVLTF. The chain combines TRBV7-9 with TRBJ2-6; D gene uncertain. CDR1 and CDR2 (germline): SEHNR, FQNEAQ (reference sequence). This CDR3 comprises 14 residues. Trimming stripped 5 bases from V and 2 bases from J, with 7 bases between. The full variable domain, its missing parts supplied by reference TRBV7-9 and TRBJ2-6, is DTGVSQNPRHKITKRGQNVTFRCDPISEHNRLYWYRQTLGQGPEFLTYFQNEAQLEKSRLLSDRFSAERPKGSFSTLEIQRTEQGDSAMYLCASSQKAGANVLTFGAGSRLTVL.

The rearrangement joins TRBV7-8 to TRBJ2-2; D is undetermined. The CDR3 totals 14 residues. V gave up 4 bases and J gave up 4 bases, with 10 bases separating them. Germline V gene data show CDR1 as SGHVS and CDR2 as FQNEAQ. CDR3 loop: CASSSSRGTGELFF. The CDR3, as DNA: TGTGCCAGCAGCTCCTCAAGAGGCACCGGGGAGCTGTTTTTT.

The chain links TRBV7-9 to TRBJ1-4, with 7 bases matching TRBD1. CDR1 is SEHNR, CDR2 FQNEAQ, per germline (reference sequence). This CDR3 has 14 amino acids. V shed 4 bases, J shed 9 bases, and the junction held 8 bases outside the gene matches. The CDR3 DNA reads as TGTGCCAGCAGCTCAGGCCGGGACAGTAAAAAACTGTTTTTT. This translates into CASSSGRDSKKLFF.

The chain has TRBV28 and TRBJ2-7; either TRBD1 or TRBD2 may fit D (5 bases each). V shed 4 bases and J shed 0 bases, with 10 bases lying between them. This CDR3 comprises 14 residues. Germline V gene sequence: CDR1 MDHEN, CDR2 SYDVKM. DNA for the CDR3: TGTGCCAGCAGTTGGGGGACCCGCTCCTACGAGCAGTACTTC. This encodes CASSWGTRSYEQYF.

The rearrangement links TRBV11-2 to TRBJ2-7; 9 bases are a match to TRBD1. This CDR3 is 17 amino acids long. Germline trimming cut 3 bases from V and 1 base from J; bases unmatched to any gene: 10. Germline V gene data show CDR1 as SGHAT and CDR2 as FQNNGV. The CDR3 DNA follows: TGTGCCAGCAGCTTCATAACCCTGACAGGGGGTTCCTACGAGCAGTACTTC. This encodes CASSFITLTGGSYEQYF.

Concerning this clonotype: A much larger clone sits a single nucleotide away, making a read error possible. The CDR3 bases are TGTGCCAGCAGCACCGGGACAGGGGACACCGGGGAGCTGTTTTTT. Its translation is CASSTGTGDTGELFF. The chain recombines TRBV7-9 with TRBJ2-2; 10 bases agree with TRBD1. CDR3 length: 15 amino acids. From germline, CDR1 is SEHNR and CDR2 FQNEAQ (reference sequence). The junction had 3 bases not matched to a gene; V was cut back by 5 bases and J by 3 bases.

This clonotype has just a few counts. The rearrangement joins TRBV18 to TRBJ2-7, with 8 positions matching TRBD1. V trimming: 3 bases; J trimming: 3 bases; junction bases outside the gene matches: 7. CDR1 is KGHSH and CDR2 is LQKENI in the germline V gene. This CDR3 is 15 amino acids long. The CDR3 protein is CASSPGTGGHYEQYF. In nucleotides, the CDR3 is TGTGCCAGCTCACCCGGGACAGGAGGGCACTACGAGCAGTACTTC. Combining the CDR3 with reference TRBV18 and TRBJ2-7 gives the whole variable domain NAGVMQNPRHLVRRRGQEARLRCSPMKGHSHVYWYRQLPEEGLKFMVYLQKENIIDESGMPKERFSAEFPKEGPSILRIQQVVRGDSAAYFCASSPGTGGHYEQYFGPGTRLTVT.

The CDR3 region is CASSLDQGAGPGELFF. CDR3 nucleotides: TGTGCCAGCAGCTTGGACCAGGGAGCAGGACCCGGGGAGCTGTTTTTT. The V call is TRBV5-5, the J call TRBJ2-2; TRBD1 or TRBD2 may be the D gene (5 bases each). Germline V gene sequence: CDR1 SGHKS, CDR2 YYEKEE (reference sequence). The V gene lost 0 bases and the J gene lost 6 bases, with 15 bases spanning the gap. This CDR3 has 16 residues.

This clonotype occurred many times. Here the CDR3 reads CASSSTPDSPLHF. CDR3 coding DNA: TGTGCCAGCAGCTCCACGCCGGATTCACCCCTCCACTTT. V usage is TRBV7-2 and J usage is TRBJ1-6; D is ambiguous. Looked up from germline, CDR1 is SGHTA and CDR2 is FQGNSA. This CDR3 contains 13 residues. With 4 bases removed from V and 8 bases from J, the gap between germline ends came to 9 bases.

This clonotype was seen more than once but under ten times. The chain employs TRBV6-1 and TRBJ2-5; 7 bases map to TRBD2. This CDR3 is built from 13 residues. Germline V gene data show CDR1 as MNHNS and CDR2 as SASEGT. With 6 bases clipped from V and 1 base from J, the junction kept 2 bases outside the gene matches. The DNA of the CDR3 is TGTGCCAGCAGGGGCGGGGGCCAAGAGACCCAGTACTTC. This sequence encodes CASRGGGQETQYF.

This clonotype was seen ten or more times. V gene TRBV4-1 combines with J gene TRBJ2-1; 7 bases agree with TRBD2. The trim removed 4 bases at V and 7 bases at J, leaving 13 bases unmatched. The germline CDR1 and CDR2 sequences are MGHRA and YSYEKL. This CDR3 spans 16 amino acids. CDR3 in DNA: TGCGCCAGCAGCCCTCGGCGGGAGACTAGAGGGAATGAGCAGTTCTTC. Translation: CASSPRRETRGNEQFF.

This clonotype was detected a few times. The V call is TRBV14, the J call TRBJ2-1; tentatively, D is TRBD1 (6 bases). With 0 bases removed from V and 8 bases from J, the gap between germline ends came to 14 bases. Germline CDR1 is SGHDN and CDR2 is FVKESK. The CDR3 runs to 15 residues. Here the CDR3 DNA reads TGTGCCAGCAGCCAAGAGGGACACGTTGGGGATGAGCAGTTCTTC. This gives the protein CASSQEGHVGDEQFF.

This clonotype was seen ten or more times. CDR3 sequence (DNA): TGCAGTGCTAGAGACCCCGGGACTTACGAGCAGTTCTTC. Its protein is CSARDPGTYEQFF. The V call is TRBV20-1, the J call TRBJ2-1; D may be TRBD2 (6 bases). The CDR3 is 13 residues long. Trimming left V 0 bases short and J 10 bases short, with 13 bases between. Germline values: CDR1 DFQATT, CDR2 SNEGSKA (reference sequence).